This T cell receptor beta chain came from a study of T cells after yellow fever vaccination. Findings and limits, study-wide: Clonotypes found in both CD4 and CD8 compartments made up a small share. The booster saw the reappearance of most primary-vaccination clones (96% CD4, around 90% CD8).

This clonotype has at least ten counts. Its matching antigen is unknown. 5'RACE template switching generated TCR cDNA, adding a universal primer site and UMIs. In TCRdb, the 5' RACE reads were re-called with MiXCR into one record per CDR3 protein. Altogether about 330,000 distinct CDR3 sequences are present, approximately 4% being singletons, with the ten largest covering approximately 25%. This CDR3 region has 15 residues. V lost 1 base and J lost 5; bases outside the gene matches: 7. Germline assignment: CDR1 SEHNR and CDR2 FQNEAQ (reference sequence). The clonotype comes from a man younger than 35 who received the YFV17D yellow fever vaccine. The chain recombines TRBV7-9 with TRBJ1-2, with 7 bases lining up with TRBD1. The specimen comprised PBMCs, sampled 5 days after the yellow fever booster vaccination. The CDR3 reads CASSLVARGNYGYTF. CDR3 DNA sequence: TGTGCCAGCAGCTTAGTAGCCAGGGGGAATTATGGCTACACCTTC.